The 32 T cell receptor beta chains reported below all come from one sample, sequenced in a study of OX40 agonist ivuxolimab in advanced cancers. TCRdb keeps only in-frame clones here, not all; method: immunoSEQ multiplex PCR. The sample has tens of thousands of clones; more than 75% are singletons. The sequencing here drew on CD4+ or CD8+ T cells sorted from blood, taken in a trial of the OX40 agonist ivuxolimab. These receptors all come from an adult with an advanced solid tumor such as melanoma, head and neck, liver or kidney cancer.

The V and J genes are TRBV7-9 and TRBJ2-7, with unresolved D. Germline CDR1 and CDR2: SEHNR and FQNEAQ (reference sequence). Trimming stripped 5 bases from V and 2 bases from J, with 16 bases between. There are 15 residues in the CDR3. The DNA for the CDR3 is TGTGCCAGCAGCCTATCCCCGACAAGGCCCTACGAGCAGTACTTC. Translation gives CASSLSPTRPYEQYF.

The V and J genes are TRBV30 and TRBJ1-1; D gene ambiguous. This CDR3 comprises 11 residues. The germline V gene has CDR1 GTSNPN and CDR2 SVGIG (reference sequence). V gave up 6 bases and J gave up 1 base, with 6 bases separating them. This CDR3 reads CACYRNTEAFF. The CDR3 coding sequence is TGTGCCTGTTATAGGAACACTGAAGCTTTCTTT. Full variable domain (rest looked up from reference TRBV30 and TRBJ1-1): SQTIHQWPATLVQPVGSPLSLECTVEGTSNPNLYWYRQAAGRGLQLLFYSVGIGQISSEVPQNLSASRPQDRQFILSSKKLLLSDSGFYLCACYRNTEAFFGQGTRLTVV.

The chain has TRBV28 and TRBJ2-7; TRBD1 is a possible D gene (6 bases). Trimming took 8 bases from V and 4 from J, leaving 12 bases between them. The germline V gene has CDR1 MDHEN and CDR2 SYDVKM. The CDR3 contains 12 residues. This CDR3 reads CASRTTGYEQYF. The CDR3 coding sequence is TGTGCCAGCCGTACGACAGGTTACGAGCAGTACTTC.

V gene TRBV23-1 combines with J gene TRBJ2-1; D uncertain. TRBV23-1 is an ORF; its function is uncertain. V dropped 0 bases and J dropped 3 bases, with 12 bases sitting between them. CDR3 size: 16 residues. The CDR3 here is CASSQSFRTHYNEQFF. In nucleotides, the CDR3 is TGCGCCAGCAGTCAATCGTTCCGGACCCACTACAATGAGCAGTTCTTC.

This clone was observed once. The V call is TRBV10-3, the J call TRBJ1-2, with D hard to call. Germline V gives CDR1 ENHRY, CDR2 SYGVKD. Trimming took 3 bases from V and 0 from J, leaving 14 bases between them. The CDR3 consists of 16 residues. CDR3 protein: CAISDDGLAANYGYTF. In DNA, the CDR3 is TGTGCCATCAGTGACGATGGCCTCGCCGCTAACTATGGCTACACCTTC.

The V call is TRBV9, the J call TRBJ2-7; 9 nucleotides agree with TRBD1. Germline V lookup: CDR1 SGDLS, CDR2 YYNGEE. With 3 bases clipped from V and 0 bases from J, the junction kept 1 base outside the gene matches. This CDR3 comprises 14 residues. This CDR3 is CASSGQGGSYEQYF. CDR3 sequence (DNA): TGTGCCAGCAGCGGACAGGGGGGCTCCTACGAGCAGTACTTC.

This sequence joins TRBV9 and TRBJ2-1, with D possibly TRBD2 on 5 matching bases. The CDR3 has 11 residues. Germline CDR1 is SGDLS and CDR2 is YYNGEE. V lost 5 bases and J lost 9, with 9 bases in between. The CDR3 region has the DNA TGTGCCAGCAGAGGAGGCAGTGAGCAGTTCTTC. Protein: CASRGGSEQFF. Drawing the rest from reference TRBV9 and TRBJ2-1, the complete variable domain is DSGVTQTPKHLITATGQRVTLRCSPRSGDLSVYWYQQSLDQGLQFLIQYYNGEERAKGNILERFSAQQFPDLHSELNLSSLELGDSALYFCASRGGSEQFFGPGTRLTVL.

The J gene is TRBJ2-7, the V gene TRBV14, with D unclear. The germline V gene encodes CDR1 SGHDN and CDR2 FVKESK. This CDR3 spans 12 amino acids. V lost 4 bases and J 4 bases, leaving 8 bases between the germline ends. The CDR3 sequence is CASSPTWYEQYF. As DNA, the CDR3 is TGTGCCAGCAGCCCAACTTGGTACGAGCAGTACTTC.

The chain joins TRBV7-3 to TRBJ2-2; D gene ambiguous. The CDR3 covers 16 residues. Trimming took 2 bases from V and 4 from J, leaving 14 bases between them. Germline V gene lookup returns CDR1 SGHTA and CDR2 FQGTGA. The CDR3 sequence is CASSLLSVPSTGELFF. In DNA, the CDR3 is TGTGCCAGCAGCTTACTAAGTGTCCCAAGCACCGGGGAGCTGTTTTTT.

The chain combines TRBV19 with TRBJ1-5; D remains unclear. The V gene lost 4 bases and the J gene lost 0 bases, with 7 bases spanning the gap. This CDR3 contains 14 residues. Germline lookup yields CDR1 LNHDA and CDR2 SQIVND (reference sequence). The CDR3 region is CASSTTDSNQPQHF. CDR3 nucleotides: TGTGCCAGTAGTACAACAGATAGCAATCAGCCCCAGCATTTT.

J is TRBJ2-2 and V is TRBV10-3, with D perhaps TRBD1 (5 bases). The CDR3 is 12 amino acids. Trimming took 7 bases from V and 5 from J, leaving 8 bases between them. Germline CDR1 ENHRY, CDR2 SYGVKD. The CDR3 DNA reads TGTGCCATCAAAGCAGGGACCGGGGAGCTGTTTTTT. This sequence encodes CAIKAGTGELFF.

This clone was picked up one time. This sequence joins TRBV5-6 and TRBJ1-5, with D unresolved. V was trimmed by 1 base and J by 5 bases, leaving 4 bases between them. The CDR3 length is 12 residues. Germline lookup yields CDR1 SGHDT and CDR2 YYEEEE. CDR3 bases: TGTGCCAGCAGCTTGTTGGATCAGCCCCAGCATTTT. This gives the protein CASSLLDQPQHF.

The rearrangement joins TRBV5-3 to TRBJ1-6; 9 bases align to TRBD1. TRBV5-3 is an ORF for which the function is uncertain. J gave up 8 bases and V 4 bases, and 13 bases lay outside the gene matches. The CDR3 extends over 17 amino acids. CDR3: CARSRDREDLDHSPLHF. The CDR3 region has the DNA TGTGCCAGAAGCCGGGACAGGGAAGACTTAGATCATTCACCCCTCCACTTT.

V gene TRBV11-2 combines with J gene TRBJ2-5, with D possibly being TRBD2 (6 bases). CDR3 size: 17 residues. The germline V gene has CDR1 SGHAT and CDR2 FQNNGV. V lost 0 bases and J lost 5, with 19 bases in between. CDR3 bases: TGTGCCAGCAGCTTAGATGGTTGGGAAATCGGAGGGGAGACCCAGTACTTC. It is translated as CASSLDGWEIGGETQYF.

This clone was observed once. This chain links TRBV27 with TRBJ2-1; D might be TRBD1 (5 bases). CDR3 length: 16 amino acids. Germline CDR1 MNHEY, CDR2 SMNVEV (reference sequence). Trimming stripped 5 bases from V and 0 bases from J, with 14 bases between. CDR3 nucleotides: TGTGCCAGCAGTCCCTTATTAGGGGTCTCCTACAATGAGCAGTTCTTC. It encodes CASSPLLGVSYNEQFF.

The rearrangement joins TRBV18 to TRBJ1-5; 7 bases agree with TRBD1. The CDR3 has 14 residues. Trimming cost V 1 base and J 5 bases; bases outside gene matches: 2. The germline CDR1 and CDR2 sequences are KGHSH and LQKENI. The CDR3: CASSPRDSDQPQHF. The DNA of the CDR3 is TGTGCCAGCTCACCACGGGACAGTGATCAGCCCCAGCATTTT.

The rearrangement links TRBV10-2 to TRBJ2-7, with D hard to call. The CDR3 totals 14 residues. Germline V gene lookup returns CDR1 WSHSY and CDR2 SAAADI. V was pared by 5 bases and J by 1 base, with 12 bases between. CDR3 nucleotides: TGCGCCAGCAGTCCCGCAGATTCTTCCTACGAGCAGTACTTC. Translation: CASSPADSSYEQYF.

The chain uses TRBV28 and TRBJ2-3; TRBD1 matches at 9 bases. The V segment lost 2 bases and the J segment 5 bases; nucleotides outside the gene matches: 11. The germline V gene encodes CDR1 MDHEN and CDR2 SYDVKM. CDR3 length: 17 residues. The CDR3 DNA reads as TGTGCCAGCAGTTTAGCCCGGGACAGGGTATTCGAAGATACGCAGTATTTT. It yields the protein CASSLARDRVFEDTQYF.

The chain links TRBV9 to TRBJ1-1; D might be TRBD1 (5 bases). The CDR3 runs 14 residues. Germline V gene data show CDR1 as SGDLS and CDR2 as YYNGEE. The V and J ends lost 6 bases and 0 bases respectively, with 12 bases between them. The CDR3 nucleotides read TGTGCCAGCAACCAAAGGGGCCTGAACACTGAAGCTTTCTTT. Its translation: CASNQRGLNTEAFF. The full variable domain, completed using reference TRBV9 and TRBJ1-1, is DSGVTQTPKHLITATGQRVTLRCSPRSGDLSVYWYQQSLDQGLQFLIQYYNGEERAKGNILERFSAQQFPDLHSELNLSSLELGDSALYFCASNQRGLNTEAFFGQGTRLTVV.

CDR3 amino acids: CASSSLALAGGNYNEQFF. The CDR3 DNA reads TGTGCCAGCAGTTCCCTCGCCCTAGCGGGGGGAAACTACAATGAGCAGTTCTTC. The chain has TRBV28 and TRBJ2-1; 11 nucleotides line up with TRBD2. V lost 4 bases, J lost 3 bases, and 11 bases stayed unmatched. This CDR3 spans 18 amino acids. From germline, CDR1 is MDHEN and CDR2 SYDVKM.

The chain uses TRBV5-6 and TRBJ1-1; 7 nucleotides align to TRBD1. V dropped 1 base and J dropped 10; count of bases not matched to a gene: 4. The CDR3 extends over 12 amino acids. Per the germline V gene, CDR1 is SGHDT and CDR2 is YYEEEE. CDR3 region: CASSLRGQSAFF. The DNA of the CDR3 is TGTGCCAGCAGCTTGAGGGGACAGTCAGCTTTCTTT.

The V gene is TRBV11-1, the J gene TRBJ2-1, with TRBD1 matching 8 bases. This CDR3 has 17 amino acids. With 1 base clipped from V and 6 bases from J, the junction kept 11 bases outside the gene matches. Germline V CDR1 and CDR2: SGHAT, FQDESV (reference sequence). CDR3 loop: CASSLVFGQGTINEQFF. In DNA, the CDR3 is TGTGCCAGCAGCTTAGTGTTCGGACAGGGAACGATCAATGAGCAGTTCTTC.

The chain recombines TRBV7-9 with TRBJ2-7, with TRBD2 identical over 8 bases. Trimming cost V 10 bases and J 1 base; bases outside gene matches: 6. Per the germline V gene, CDR1 is SEHNR and CDR2 is FQNEAQ (reference sequence). This CDR3 contains 13 residues. CDR3 DNA sequence: TGTGCCACCCTAGCGGGTCCGTCCTACGAGCAGTACTTC. Amino acid sequence: CATLAGPSYEQYF.

This clone was detected a few times. The CDR3 protein is CASSARGADYEQYF. The DNA of the CDR3 is TGTGCCAGCAGCGCCCGGGGGGCCGATTACGAGCAGTACTTC. The chain combines TRBV9 with TRBJ2-7; maybe TRBD2 (7 bases). The CDR3 length is 14 residues. Germline loops: CDR1 SGDLS, CDR2 YYNGEE. Deletions cut 3 bases from V and 4 bases from J, with 14 bases between. The whole variable domain, filled in from reference TRBV9 and TRBJ2-7, reads DSGVTQTPKHLITATGQRVTLRCSPRSGDLSVYWYQQSLDQGLQFLIQYYNGEERAKGNILERFSAQQFPDLHSELNLSSLELGDSALYFCASSARGADYEQYFGPGTRLTVT.

The J gene is TRBJ2-7, the V gene TRBV18; D may correspond to TRBD1 or TRBD2 (5 bases each). Trimming removed 3 bases from V and 1 base from J, with 19 bases in between. This CDR3 comprises 17 residues. CDR1 and CDR2 (germline): KGHSH, LQKENI. In DNA form, the CDR3 reads TGTGCCAGCTCACCGAGCCGGGACCCAGCTTGGTCCTACGAGCAGTACTTC. Translating gives CASSPSRDPAWSYEQYF. Full variable domain (missing parts from reference TRBV18 and TRBJ2-7): NAGVMQNPRHLVRRRGQEARLRCSPMKGHSHVYWYRQLPEEGLKFMVYLQKENIIDESGMPKERFSAEFPKEGPSILRIQQVVRGDSAAYFCASSPSRDPAWSYEQYFGPGTRLTVT.

This chain links TRBV29-1 with TRBJ2-7, with D perhaps matching TRBD1 or TRBD2 (5 bases each). CDR3 length: 13 amino acids. Germline V gives CDR1 SQVTM, CDR2 ANQGSEA. The CDR3, as DNA: TGCGGGTTCTCGGGGCTAGCAACCTACGAGCAGTACTTC. The encoded protein is CGFSGLATYEQYF.

The chain employs TRBV27 and TRBJ2-2; TRBD2 agrees at 7 bases. J gave up 7 bases and V 6 bases, and 8 bases lay outside the gene matches. Per germline, CDR1 MNHEY and CDR2 SMNVEV (reference sequence). The CDR3 length is 14 residues. The CDR3 reads CASSGGFSGGELFF. CDR3 nucleotides: TGTGCCAGCAGCGGGGGGTTCAGCGGCGGGGAGCTGTTTTTT.

The V call is TRBV4-1, the J call TRBJ2-3; possible D gene TRBD2, 7 bases. V dropped 4 bases and J dropped 3 bases, with 20 bases sitting between them. The CDR3 runs to 17 residues. The germline gives CDR1 MGHRA, CDR2 YSYEKL. The CDR3 sequence: CASSLPGGGRRTDTQYF. CDR3 nucleotide sequence: TGCGCCAGCAGCCTCCCTGGGGGGGGGCGCAGAACAGATACGCAGTATTTT.

This clone has a single count. V gene TRBV4-1 combines with J gene TRBJ2-7, with 9 bases matching TRBD1. Germline lookup yields CDR1 MGHRA and CDR2 YSYEKL. This CDR3 contains 21 residues. Trimming cost V 3 bases and J 1 base; bases outside gene matches: 22. The CDR3 loop is CASSQGHRGHKTAGPSYEQYF. The CDR3 region has the DNA TGCGCCAGCAGCCAGGGACACAGGGGGCACAAGACAGCGGGGCCATCCTACGAGCAGTACTTC.

The V call is TRBV7-6, the J call TRBJ2-2; TRBD2 matches at 8 bases. The germline V gene encodes CDR1 SGHVS and CDR2 FNYEAQ. V lost 5 bases to trimming and J lost 5 bases; unmatched junction nucleotides: 13. This CDR3 region has 17 residues. The CDR3 loop reads CASSPPGGGRYTGELFF. The CDR3 DNA reads TGTGCCAGCAGCCCCCCGGGGGGCGGGAGGTATACCGGGGAGCTGTTTTTT.

The V gene is TRBV9, the J gene TRBJ2-7, with D maybe TRBD2 (6 bases). Looked up from germline, CDR1 is SGDLS and CDR2 is YYNGEE. CDR3 length: 13 residues. V lost 3 bases to trimming and J lost 4 bases, with 11 bases between them. The CDR3 loop is CASSGGTHYEQYF. The CDR3 DNA reads TGTGCCAGCAGCGGCGGGACTCATTACGAGCAGTACTTC.

CDR3 loop: CASSYVTGGDTEAFF. DNA for the CDR3: TGTGCCAGCAGTTATGTAACAGGGGGCGACACTGAAGCTTTCTTT. The genes are TRBV6-5 and TRBJ1-1; 9 bases map to TRBD1. This CDR3 contains 15 residues. The germline CDR1 and CDR2 sequences are MNHEY and SVGAGI. The junction had 5 bases not matched to a gene; V was cut back by 3 bases and J by 3 bases.